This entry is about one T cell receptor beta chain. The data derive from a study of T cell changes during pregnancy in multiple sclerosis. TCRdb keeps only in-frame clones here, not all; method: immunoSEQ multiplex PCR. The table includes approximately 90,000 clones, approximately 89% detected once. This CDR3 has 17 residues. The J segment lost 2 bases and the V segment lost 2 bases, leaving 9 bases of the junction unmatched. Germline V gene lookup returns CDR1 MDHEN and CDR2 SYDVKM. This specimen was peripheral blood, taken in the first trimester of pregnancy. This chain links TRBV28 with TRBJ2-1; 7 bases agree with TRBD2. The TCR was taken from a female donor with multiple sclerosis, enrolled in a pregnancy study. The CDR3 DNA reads TGTGCCAGCAGTTTAGGGGCGGGAGAAACTACCTACAATGAGCAGTTCTTC. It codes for CASSLGAGETTYNEQFF.